A single sample gave rise to the 3 T cell receptor beta chains below, sequenced in a study of cytomegalovirus exposure and HLA in healthy donors (TCRdb year 2017). Receptor libraries were prepared by the immunoSEQ multiplex PCR assay. A mixture of 60 forward primers for TCR Vbeta segments and 13 reverse primers for TCR Jbeta segments was used in the multiplex PCR. TCRdb carries this immuneACCESS record with in-frame sequences only. Its versions omit some clonotypes, under half of them owing to an unresolved V gene in the studies checked, with the rest unexplained. For this sample the table gives about 140,000 clones, of which around 80% were detected only once. The leading ten clones occupy about an eighth of the sample. The sample consisted of PBMCs. Receptor source: a woman aged 35 to 49 in good health and CMV-seronegative.

This chain connects TRBV19 to TRBJ1-1; the D is unclear. Between the trimmed V and J ends, which lost 4 bases and 1 base, there was a span of 13 bases. CDR1 is LNHDA, CDR2 SQIVND, per germline (reference sequence). CDR3 length equals 15 residues. CDR3 sequence reads: CASSRRHTANTEAFF. The CDR3 DNA sequence: TGTGCCAGTAGTAGAAGACACACGGCGAACACTGAAGCTTTCTTT.

The rearrangement joins TRBV6-5 to TRBJ2-1; the D gene is possibly TRBD2 (5 bases). Germline lookup yields CDR1 MNHEY and CDR2 SVGAGI. The CDR3 runs to 13 residues. V was shortened by 5 bases and J by 10 bases, with 15 bases between the two germline ends. The DNA of the CDR3 is TGTGCCAGCAGTGGACTCCTGACCAGCGAGCAGTTCTTC. The encoded protein is CASSGLLTSEQFF.

As regards this clone: Germline and junction disagree at one end, which may indicate a read error. The CDR3 reads CAWRAPADRDF. CDR3 coding DNA: TGTGCCTGGAGAGCGCCCGCTGACCGGGACTTC. The chain is built from TRBV30 and TRBJ2-7; D gene unclear. Germline V lookup: CDR1 GTSNPN, CDR2 SVGIG (reference sequence). The CDR3 sequence is 11 residues long.